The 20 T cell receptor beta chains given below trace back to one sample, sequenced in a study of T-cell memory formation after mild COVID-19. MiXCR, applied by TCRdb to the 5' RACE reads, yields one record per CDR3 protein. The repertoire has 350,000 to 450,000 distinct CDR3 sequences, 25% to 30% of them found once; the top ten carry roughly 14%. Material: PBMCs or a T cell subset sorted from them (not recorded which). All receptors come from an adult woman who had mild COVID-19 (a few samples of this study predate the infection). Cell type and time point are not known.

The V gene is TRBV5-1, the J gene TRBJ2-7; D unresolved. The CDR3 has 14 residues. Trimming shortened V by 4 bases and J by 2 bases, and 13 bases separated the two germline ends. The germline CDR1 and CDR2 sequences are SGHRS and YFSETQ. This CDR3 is CASSQQADAYEQYF. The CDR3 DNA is TGCGCCAGCAGCCAGCAGGCGGACGCCTACGAGCAGTACTTC.

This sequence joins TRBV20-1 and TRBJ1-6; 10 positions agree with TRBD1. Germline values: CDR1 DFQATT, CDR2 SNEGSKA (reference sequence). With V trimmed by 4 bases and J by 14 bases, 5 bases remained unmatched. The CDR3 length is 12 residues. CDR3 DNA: TGCAGTGCTAATGACAGGGGGCGAACCCTCCACTTT. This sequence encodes CSANDRGRTLHF.

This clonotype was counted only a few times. The CDR3 region has the DNA TGTGCCAGCAGCCGCTGGAATGAGCAGTTCTTC. Its translation: CASSRWNEQFF. This rearrangement joins TRBV7-9 to TRBJ2-1; D ambiguous. CDR3 length equals 11 residues. V was pared by 5 bases and J by 7 bases, with 6 bases between. In germline, CDR1 is SEHNR, CDR2 FQNEAQ (reference sequence).

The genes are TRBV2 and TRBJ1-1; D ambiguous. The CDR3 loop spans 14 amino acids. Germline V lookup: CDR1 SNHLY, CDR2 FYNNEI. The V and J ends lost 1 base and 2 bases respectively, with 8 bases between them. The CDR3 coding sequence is TGTGCCAGCAGTGAAGAAGTCCCAAACACTGAAGCTTTCTTT. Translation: CASSEEVPNTEAFF.

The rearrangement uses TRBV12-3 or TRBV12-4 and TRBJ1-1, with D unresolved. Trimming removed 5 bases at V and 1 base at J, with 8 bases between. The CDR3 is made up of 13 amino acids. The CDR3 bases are TGTGCCAGCAGTCCACCAAGGAACACTGAAGCTTTCTTT. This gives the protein CASSPPRNTEAFF.

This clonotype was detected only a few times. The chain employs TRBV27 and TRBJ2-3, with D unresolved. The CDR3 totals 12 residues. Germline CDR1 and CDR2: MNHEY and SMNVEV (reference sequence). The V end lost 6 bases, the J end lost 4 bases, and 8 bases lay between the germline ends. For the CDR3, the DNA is TGTGCCAGCAGCCCTCGAGCAGATACGCAGTATTTT. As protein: CASSPRADTQYF.

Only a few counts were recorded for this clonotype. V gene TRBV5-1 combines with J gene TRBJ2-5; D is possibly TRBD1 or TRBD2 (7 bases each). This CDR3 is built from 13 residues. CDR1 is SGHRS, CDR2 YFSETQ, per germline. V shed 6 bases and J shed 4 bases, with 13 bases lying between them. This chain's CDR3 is CASTPGGGETQYF. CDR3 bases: TGCGCCAGCACCCCAGGGGGGGGAGAGACCCAGTACTTC.

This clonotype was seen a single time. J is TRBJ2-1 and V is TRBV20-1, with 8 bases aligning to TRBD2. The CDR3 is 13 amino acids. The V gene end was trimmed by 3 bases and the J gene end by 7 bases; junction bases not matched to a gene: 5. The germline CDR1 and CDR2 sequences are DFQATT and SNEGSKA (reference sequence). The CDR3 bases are TGCAGTGCTAGCGGGAGGGCCGGGAATGAGCAGTTCTTC. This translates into CSASGRAGNEQFF.

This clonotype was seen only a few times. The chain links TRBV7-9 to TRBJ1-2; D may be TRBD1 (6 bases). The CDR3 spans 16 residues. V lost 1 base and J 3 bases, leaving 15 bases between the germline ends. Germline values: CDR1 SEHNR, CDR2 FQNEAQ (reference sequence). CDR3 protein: CASSLGHRVGDYGYTF. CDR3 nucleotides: TGTGCCAGCAGCTTAGGGCACAGGGTAGGGGACTATGGCTACACCTTC.

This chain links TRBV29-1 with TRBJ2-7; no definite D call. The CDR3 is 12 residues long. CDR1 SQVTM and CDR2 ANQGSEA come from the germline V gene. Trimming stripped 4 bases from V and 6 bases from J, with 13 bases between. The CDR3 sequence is CSVVEQNREQYF. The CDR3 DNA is TGCAGCGTTGTGGAACAGAACCGCGAGCAGTACTTC.

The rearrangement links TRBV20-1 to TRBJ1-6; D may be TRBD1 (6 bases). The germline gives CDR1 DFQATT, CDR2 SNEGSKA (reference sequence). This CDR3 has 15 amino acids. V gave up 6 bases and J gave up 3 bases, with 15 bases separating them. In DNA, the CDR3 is TGCAGTGCCCGAGCGGGGGGACACTATAATTCACCCCTCCACTTT. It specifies CSARAGGHYNSPLHF.

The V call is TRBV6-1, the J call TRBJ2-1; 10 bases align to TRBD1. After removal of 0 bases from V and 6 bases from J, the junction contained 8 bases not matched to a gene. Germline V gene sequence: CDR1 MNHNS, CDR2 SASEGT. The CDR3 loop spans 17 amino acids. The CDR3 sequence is CASSEAWDRGWINEQFF. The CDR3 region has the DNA TGTGCCAGCAGTGAAGCGTGGGACAGGGGATGGATCAATGAGCAGTTCTTC.

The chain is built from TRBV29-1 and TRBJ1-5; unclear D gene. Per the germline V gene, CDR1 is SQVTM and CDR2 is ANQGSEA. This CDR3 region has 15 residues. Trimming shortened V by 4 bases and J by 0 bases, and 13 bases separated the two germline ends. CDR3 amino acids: CSVADDPYSNQPQHF. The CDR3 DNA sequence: TGCAGCGTTGCCGATGATCCGTATAGCAATCAGCCCCAGCATTTT.

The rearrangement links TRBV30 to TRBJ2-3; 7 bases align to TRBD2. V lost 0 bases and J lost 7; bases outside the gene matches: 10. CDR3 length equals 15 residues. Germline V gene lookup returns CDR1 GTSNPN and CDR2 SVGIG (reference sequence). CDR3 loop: CAWSVRSGNLYTQYF. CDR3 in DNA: TGTGCCTGGAGTGTTAGAAGCGGGAATCTTTATACGCAGTATTTT.

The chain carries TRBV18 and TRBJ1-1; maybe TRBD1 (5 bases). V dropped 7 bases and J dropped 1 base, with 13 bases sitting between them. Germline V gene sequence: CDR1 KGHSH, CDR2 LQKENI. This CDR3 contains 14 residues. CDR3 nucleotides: TGTGCCAGCTTTCCCCGGGGGGGGAACACTGAAGCTTTCTTT. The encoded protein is CASFPRGGNTEAFF.

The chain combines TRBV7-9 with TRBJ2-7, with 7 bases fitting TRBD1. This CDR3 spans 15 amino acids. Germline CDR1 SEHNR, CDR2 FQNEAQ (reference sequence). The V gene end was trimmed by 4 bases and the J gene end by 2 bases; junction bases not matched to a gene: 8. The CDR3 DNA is TGTGCCAGCAGCTCGACCGACAGGGCAGCCTACGAGCAGTACTTC. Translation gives CASSSTDRAAYEQYF.

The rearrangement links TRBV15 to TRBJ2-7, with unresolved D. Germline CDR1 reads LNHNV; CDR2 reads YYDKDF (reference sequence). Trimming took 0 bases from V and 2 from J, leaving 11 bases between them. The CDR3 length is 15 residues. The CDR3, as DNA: TGTGCCACCAGCAGAGATTATGCTGGAGCCTACGAGCAGTACTTC. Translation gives CATSRDYAGAYEQYF.

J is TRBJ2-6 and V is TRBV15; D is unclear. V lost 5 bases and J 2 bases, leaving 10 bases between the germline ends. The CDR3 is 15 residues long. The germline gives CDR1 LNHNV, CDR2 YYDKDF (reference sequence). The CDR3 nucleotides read TGTGCCACCAGCCCCCCCGGAGCTGGGGCCAACGTCCTGACTTTC. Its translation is CATSPPGAGANVLTF.

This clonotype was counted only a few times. The CDR3 DNA reads TGTGCCAGCAGCTCCCGGGGGAGTGGAGTGGGCACTGAAGCTTTCTTT. Its translation: CASSSRGSGVGTEAFF. The V and J genes are TRBV5-5 and TRBJ1-1, with a weak D call TRBD1 (5 bases). This CDR3 contains 16 residues. Trimming shortened V by 3 bases and J by 4 bases, and 19 bases separated the two germline ends. Germline V gives CDR1 SGHKS, CDR2 YYEKEE (reference sequence).

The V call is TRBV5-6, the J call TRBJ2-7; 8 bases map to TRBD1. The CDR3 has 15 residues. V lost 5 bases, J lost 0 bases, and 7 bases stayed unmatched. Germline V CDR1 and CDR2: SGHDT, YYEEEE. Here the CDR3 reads CASSFRGTGSYEQYF. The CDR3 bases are TGTGCCAGCAGTTTTAGGGGGACAGGCTCCTACGAGCAGTACTTC.